Listed below are T cell receptor beta chains from one sample, sequenced in a study of vaccination effects on CD4 cells after COVID-19. Their specific antigens are unknown. Clones were sequenced by immunoSEQ multiplex PCR, and TCRdb holds only the in-frame ones, with some missing. The sample contains under 50,000 clones, around 74% of which appear only once. Material: CD4+ T cells from PBMCs cultured without peptide, obtained before COVID-19 vaccination. The receptors were gathered from a human donor who had a prior SARS-CoV-2 infection. The conserved cysteine and the conserved F or W are not part of the CDR3 here.

V,CDR3
TRBV19,ASSIQENYGYT
TRBV11-3,ASSLRRGGLDNEQF
TRBV5-1,ASSKTGTGVAGELF
TRBV24-1,ATSDPSSGSLVEQF
TRBV5-4,ASSLRDRDFGEQF
TRBV28,ASRQQGWEQY
TRBV5-1,ASSLMDRNTEAF
TRBV5-1,ASSLGPEFYEQY
TRBV18,ASSQTGGSPEAF
TRBV3-1/TRBV3-2,ASSPLIGTNTEQY
TRBV10-3,AITDNPGQGGDYT
TRBV7-7,ASSPGQGTYNEQF
TRBV11-2,ASSMTVGDSTDTQY
TRBV9,ASSVGGAHKTQY
TRBV2,ASSNYEQY
TRBV4-1,ASSLKGAPGTSVIRSYNEQF
TRBV5-1,ASSSSGDGRAEEQF
TRBV2,ASSEQGQGGEQY
TRBV12-3/TRBV12-4,ASSPAGNTIY
TRBV12-3/TRBV12-4,TSSPGTGLAF
TRBV18,ASSPGLAGTAGEQY
TRBV5-1,ASSLGGWVRNTEAF
TRBV10-3,AIRRGTSTDTQY
TRBV18,ASSPQVSYNEQF
TRBV2,ASSMEGTDTQY
TRBV6-1,ASSEPTGESGNEQY
TRBV4-2,ASSLGPSGGYEQY
TRBV19,ASNPIRGGGGQY
TRBV5-6,ASSLFFDTQY
TRBV19,ASSIAGGLGEKLF
TRBV28,ASSLVPPGAYEQY
TRBV3-1/TRBV3-2,ASSPGTGYEQY
TRBV5-1,ASSTGTGKTRAF
TRBV4-3,ASSRGYGTGDAYEQY
TRBV6-5,ASSRTTGVQPQH
TRBV2,ASASGLAGFETQY
TRBV19,ASSIDTLTSGGRYEQY
TRBV7-8,ASSPLGSYEQY
TRBV2,ASTGASVRDTQY
TRBV24-1,ATSDSVTGETQY
TRBV6-5,ASKHGQGFYEQY
TRBV6-1,ASSEHGTSGGGTDTQY
TRBV5-4,ASSRGDRIASPLH
TRBV6-1,ASSENYSNYGYT
TRBV19,ASHTFGGSEAF
TRBV5-1,ASSLGAAGANVLT
TRBV24-1,ATSDRSYNEQF
TRBV25-1,ASSEAGLVGYT
TRBV5-1,ASSSRGRLGDTQY
TRBV5-4,ASSLLDSGANVLT
TRBV11-1,ASSLGRADTQY
TRBV6-6,ASSYGTGTYNEQF